This T cell receptor (beta chain) is from a study of T cell repertoires in cytomegalovirus infection. Study background: Signatures in public TCR beta sequences pointed to both CMV infection and matching HLA type.

TCRdb re-analysed the reads in MiXCR, keeping a single row per CDR3 protein. Counted here are about 180,000 distinct CDR3 sequences, around 14% occurring once; the ten biggest clones make up 25% to 30%. This clonotype was observed a few times. This clonotype was sampled from a human donor in good health (CMV status not recorded). Some clones in this sample may be carry-over from other donors' samples. The source material was PBMCs.

This CDR3 is CAISDHEGGASGNTIYF. CDR3 nucleotides: TGTGCCATCAGTGATCATGAAGGGGGCGCATCTGGAAACACCATATATTTT. The chain combines TRBV10-3 with TRBJ1-3; 7 nucleotides align to TRBD1. This CDR3 region has 17 residues. Germline values: CDR1 ENHRY, CDR2 SYGVKD. With 3 bases clipped from V and 1 base from J, the junction kept 9 bases outside the gene matches.